This record covers a single T cell receptor beta chain. This specimen comes from a study of blood T cell repertoires in COVID-19. Clones were sequenced by immunoSEQ multiplex PCR, and TCRdb holds only the in-frame ones, with some missing. The profile shows around 98,000 clones, roughly 83% of them singletons. CDR1 is SGHNT and CDR2 is YYREEE in the germline V gene (reference sequence). V dropped 1 base and J dropped 4 bases, with 8 bases sitting between them. This CDR3 has 13 amino acids. This chain connects TRBV5-4 to TRBJ1-1, with D possibly matching TRBD1 (5 bases). The sequenced material came from peripheral blood. The sequence was collected from a woman aged 55-70 years with acute or convalescent COVID-19. In DNA form, the CDR3 reads TGTGCCAGCAGCTTGTCACAGGCCACTGAAGCTTTCTTT. It is translated as CASSLSQATEAFF.